The 8 T cell receptor beta chains below were found in one sample sequenced in a study of T cells after yellow fever vaccination. TCRdb re-called the 5' RACE reads through MiXCR, storing one row per CDR3 protein. Found here are 200,000 to 300,000 distinct CDR3 sequences, less than 7.5% of them singletons; the top ten hold approximately 1.1%. The specimen comprised CD4+ T cells sorted from PBMCs, sampled on the day of the yellow fever booster vaccination. The receptors were gathered from a young man who received the YFV17D yellow fever vaccine.

This clonotype was detected only once. The chain recombines TRBV20-1 with TRBJ2-3, with 8 bases aligning to TRBD1. V lost 3 bases, J lost 2 bases, and 7 bases stayed unmatched. This CDR3 contains 15 residues. Germline CDR1 reads DFQATT; CDR2 reads SNEGSKA (reference sequence). The CDR3 loop reads CSARRQGPTTDTQYF. The CDR3 DNA is TGCAGTGCTAGGAGACAGGGGCCTACCACAGATACGCAGTATTTT.

This rearrangement joins TRBV9 to TRBJ2-1, with 9 positions matching TRBD2. The CDR3 is 14 residues long. In germline, CDR1 is SGDLS, CDR2 YYNGEE. The junction had 6 bases not matched to a gene; V was cut back by 1 base and J by 10 bases. The CDR3 DNA sequence: TGTGCCAGCAGCGTAATAGGTAGCGGGAGAGAGCAGTTCTTC. Its translation: CASSVIGSGREQFF.

J is TRBJ2-5 and V is TRBV7-2, with 8 nucleotides matching TRBD2. With V trimmed by 8 bases and J by 4 bases, 6 bases remained unmatched. Germline CDR1 and CDR2: SGHTA and FQGNSA. The CDR3 consists of 13 residues. CDR3 coding DNA: TGTGCCAGCGGGACGGGAGGGGGAGAGACCCAGTACTTC. This codes for CASGTGGGETQYF. Using reference TRBV7-2 and TRBJ2-5 for the parts outside the CDR3, the full variable domain is GAGVSQSPSNKVTEKGKDVELRCDPISGHTALYWYRQSLGQGLEFLIYFQGNSAPDKSGLPSDRFSAERTGGSVSTLTIQRTQQEDSAVYLCASGTGGGETQYFGPGTRLLVL.

This clonotype occurred once. CDR3 loop: CASRRGLAGLGDTGELFF. CDR3 nucleotide sequence: TGTGCCAGCAGACGGGGACTAGCGGGGCTAGGGGACACCGGGGAGCTGTTTTTT. The chain recombines TRBV12-3 or TRBV12-4 with TRBJ2-2; TRBD2 matches 13 bases. There are 18 residues in the CDR3. Trimming took 6 bases from V and 3 from J; bases not matched to a gene: 10.

This clonotype has more than one count but fewer than ten. This chain uses TRBV29-1 with TRBJ2-7; 10 bases align to TRBD1. Germline V lookup: CDR1 SQVTM, CDR2 ANQGSEA. The CDR3 is 13 residues long. V trimming: 6 bases; J trimming: 3 bases; junction bases outside the gene matches: 5. CDR3 protein: CSVQTGGGYEQYF. The CDR3 DNA sequence: TGCAGCGTGCAGACAGGGGGCGGCTACGAGCAGTACTTC.

This clonotype came up a few times. The V and J genes are TRBV24-1 and TRBJ2-1; D tentatively reads TRBD1 or TRBD2 (5 bases each). CDR1 KGHDR and CDR2 SFDVKD come from the germline V gene. V lost 4 bases and J 1 base, leaving 13 bases between the germline ends. The CDR3 is 16 residues long. CDR3 sequence reads: CATSDPSGASYNEQFF. CDR3 bases: TGTGCCACCAGTGACCCCTCCGGGGCTTCCTACAATGAGCAGTTCTTC.

Comments on this clonotype: A read error may be the cause here, since a much bigger clone is one base away. This chain links TRBV20-1 with TRBJ2-5; D might be TRBD1 or TRBD2, each matching 5 bases. The CDR3 covers 12 residues. Between the trimmed V and J ends, which lost 0 bases and 5 bases, there was a span of 7 bases. Germline loops: CDR1 DFQATT, CDR2 SNEGSKA (reference sequence). CDR3 sequence: CSAREGDETQYF. CDR3 nucleotides: TGCAGTGCTAGAGAAGGGGACGAGACCCAGTACTTC.

The table lists this clonotype with a few counts. The rearrangement uses TRBV29-1 and TRBJ1-5; 12 bases fit TRBD1. This CDR3 region has 14 residues. V lost 4 bases to trimming and J lost 5 bases; unmatched junction nucleotides: 3. Looked up from germline, CDR1 is SQVTM and CDR2 is ANQGSEA. CDR3 coding DNA: TGCAGCGTTGCGGGACAGGGGGCGGATCAGCCCCAGCATTTT. Its translation is CSVAGQGADQPQHF.